Sequencing of this T cell receptor (beta chain) was carried out in a study of blood T cell repertoires in COVID-19. In the study overall: The analysed material was cDNA or gDNA that came from T cells, B-cell-depleted T cells, or PBMCs.

In the authors' methods: Scientists estimated how many nucleated cells there were by amplifying reference gene primers. Assay: immunoSEQ multiplex PCR; the TCRdb copy retains only in-frame clones and omits some. Clone size and the V and J calls come from that table; the DNA yielded D and trimming. The table has 350,000 to 400,000 clones, approximately 86% seen once. Trimming cost V 5 bases and J 5 bases; bases outside gene matches: 6. This CDR3 is 15 amino acids long. Germline values: CDR1 SGHTA, CDR2 FQGTGA. This chain joins TRBV7-3 and TRBJ2-3; 11 nucleotides align to TRBD2. The source of this sequence is a woman in her sixties or seventies with COVID-19, enrolled during active disease. Sequencing used peripheral blood. CDR3 sequence reads: CASSATSGGRDTQYF. CDR3 sequence (DNA): TGTGCCAGCAGCGCCACTAGCGGGGGAAGAGATACGCAGTATTTT.